The 18 T cell receptor beta chains below come from one sample, sequenced in a study of cytomegalovirus exposure and HLA in healthy donors. A multiplex PCR was run with 60 Vbeta primers and 13 Jbeta primers. The repertoire was sequenced with immunoSEQ multiplex PCR; TCRdb's copy has only in-frame clones and lacks some. Of 150,000 to 200,000 clones detected, about four fifths appear once; the ten largest clones hold around 14%. Sequenced: PBMCs. Source of these receptors: a woman aged 25 to 39 in good health and CMV-seropositive.

The chain carries TRBV5-1 and TRBJ2-2; no clear D. With 4 bases removed from V and 0 bases from J, the gap between germline ends came to 16 bases. Germline V lookup: CDR1 SGHRS, CDR2 YFSETQ. This CDR3 has 17 amino acids. CDR3 bases: TGCGCCAGCAGCCAGAAGGTTGGGCGAGCGAACACCGGGGAGCTGTTTTTT. Protein product: CASSQKVGRANTGELFF.

This chain links TRBV5-1 with TRBJ2-2; the match to TRBD1 covers 8 bases. CDR3 length equals 16 residues. V lost 0 bases and J lost 3; bases outside the gene matches: 4. Looked up from germline, CDR1 is SGHRS and CDR2 is YFSETQ. As DNA, the CDR3 is TGCGCCAGCAGCTTGGGAGACAGGGGTGACACCGGGGAGCTGTTTTTT. Its translation is CASSLGDRGDTGELFF.

The V gene is TRBV28, the J gene TRBJ1-5; 9 nucleotides align to TRBD1. Unmatched junction bases numbered 11, after V lost 4 bases and J lost 4 bases. From germline, CDR1 is MDHEN and CDR2 SYDVKM. CDR3 length: 17 residues. The CDR3 spells CASSSERDRAGNQPQHF. The CDR3 coding sequence is TGTGCCAGCAGTTCCGAAAGGGACAGGGCGGGAAATCAGCCCCAGCATTTT.

This rearrangement joins TRBV11-1 to TRBJ2-1; TRBD1 aligns across 7 bases. J gave up 12 bases and V 4 bases, and 6 bases lay outside the gene matches. Germline CDR1 reads SGHAT; CDR2 reads FQDESV (reference sequence). This CDR3 spans 12 amino acids. The CDR3: CASSYDRVSQFF. CDR3 in DNA: TGTGCCAGCAGCTATGACAGGGTTTCGCAGTTCTTC.

This clone was detected only a few times. V and J are TRBV11-1 and TRBJ2-7; 7 bases fit TRBD1. Germline V gene sequence: CDR1 SGHAT, CDR2 FQDESV (reference sequence). V dropped 1 base and J dropped 3; count of bases not matched to a gene: 3. This CDR3 has 14 residues. CDR3 protein: CASSLGGTDYEQYF. CDR3 coding DNA: TGTGCCAGCAGCTTAGGGGGGACAGACTACGAGCAGTACTTC.

The chain has TRBV6-1 and TRBJ1-3; 8 nucleotides align to TRBD1. There are 14 residues in the CDR3. Trimming removed 6 bases from V and 3 bases from J; junction bases left unmatched: 4. Germline V lookup: CDR1 MNHNS, CDR2 SASEGT. CDR3 in amino acids: CASRPDRGGNTIYF. Written as DNA, the CDR3 is TGTGCCAGCAGACCTGACAGGGGTGGAAACACCATATATTTT.

The genes are TRBV29-1 and TRBJ1-6; D perhaps matches TRBD1 (6 bases). Trimming took 4 bases from V and 9 from J, leaving 16 bases between them. The CDR3 consists of 14 residues. Germline lookup yields CDR1 SQVTM and CDR2 ANQGSEA. The DNA for the CDR3 is TGCAGCGTTGGGGAGGGGGAGGTCGGTTCACCCCTCCACTTT. This translates into CSVGEGEVGSPLHF.

The chain carries TRBV28 and TRBJ1-1; D unresolved. The CDR3 spans 12 residues. The V end lost 8 bases, the J end lost 0 bases, and 7 bases lay between the germline ends. Per the germline V gene, CDR1 is MDHEN and CDR2 is SYDVKM. CDR3 coding DNA: TGTGCCAGCGAAACATTGAACACTGAAGCTTTCTTT. As protein: CASETLNTEAFF.

This chain joins TRBV2 and TRBJ1-2; 9 nucleotides line up with TRBD1. The CDR3 covers 17 residues. CDR1 SNHLY and CDR2 FYNNEI come from the germline V gene. V gave up 0 bases and J gave up 9 bases; unmatched junction bases: 14. CDR3 DNA: TGTGCCAGCAGTGAAGCGGAGGGGACAGGGCGACAGTGGAGCTACACCTTC. It codes for CASSEAEGTGRQWSYTF.

The rearrangement uses TRBV28 and TRBJ2-2, with D possibly being TRBD1 (6 bases). Germline V lookup: CDR1 MDHEN, CDR2 SYDVKM. The CDR3 is 15 amino acids. V lost 3 bases and J lost 3, with 11 bases in between. CDR3 residues: CASSFQGLYTGELFF. Written as DNA, the CDR3 is TGTGCCAGCAGTTTCCAGGGGCTCTACACCGGGGAGCTGTTTTTT.

The chain links TRBV5-6 to TRBJ2-7; D is possibly TRBD1 (6 bases). V lost 6 bases to trimming and J lost 3 bases, with 16 bases between them. CDR1 and CDR2 (germline): SGHDT, YYEEEE. The CDR3 totals 14 residues. CDR3 nucleotides: TGTGCCAGCACCATGAGAGGGGGTGGCTACGAGCAGTACTTC. This encodes CASTMRGGGYEQYF.

The chain joins TRBV15 to TRBJ1-2, with D possibly TRBD1 on 6 matching bases. The V end lost 0 bases, the J end lost 3 bases, and 11 bases lay between the germline ends. Looked up from germline, CDR1 is LNHNV and CDR2 is YYDKDF (reference sequence). The CDR3 length is 15 residues. CDR3 coding DNA: TGTGCCACCAGCAGAGAGGCGACAGGAGACTATGGCTACACCTTC. This encodes CATSREATGDYGYTF.

The chain carries TRBV2 and TRBJ1-6; D is perhaps TRBD1 (5 bases). Per germline, CDR1 SNHLY and CDR2 FYNNEI. Trimming stripped 7 bases from V and 0 bases from J, with 13 bases between. The CDR3 consists of 16 residues. CDR3 amino acids: CASNIRASSYNSPLHF. The CDR3 DNA reads as TGTGCCAGCAACATCAGGGCGAGCTCCTATAATTCACCCCTCCACTTT.

This chain uses TRBV12-5 with TRBJ2-7; 7 bases agree with TRBD1. The germline CDR1 and CDR2 sequences are LGHNT and FRNRAP. Trimming at V came to 2 bases and at J to 3 bases, leaving 7 bases not matched to a gene. The CDR3 has 15 amino acids. The chain's CDR3 is CASGLPEDRHYEQYF. The DNA of the CDR3 is TGTGCTAGTGGTTTGCCAGAGGACAGGCACTACGAGCAGTACTTC.

This clone has just a few counts. The chain carries TRBV21-1 and TRBJ2-7; TRBD1 is the table's D call and was not checked against the DNA. TRBV21-1 is tagged as a pseudogene. There are 14 residues in the CDR3. As DNA, the CDR3 is TGTGGAGAAAAGGACAGGGGGGGTATTTGCGAGCAGTACTTC. Encoded protein: CGEKDRGGICEQYF.

V usage is TRBV2 and J usage is TRBJ2-2; D is unclear. The germline gives CDR1 SNHLY, CDR2 FYNNEI. Trimming shortened V by 1 base and J by 4 bases, and 4 bases separated the two germline ends. The CDR3 totals 13 residues. CDR3 coding DNA: TGTGCCAGCAGTGAAGTCATCACCGGGGAGCTGTTTTTT. It specifies CASSEVITGELFF.

This chain connects TRBV27 to TRBJ2-1, with a possible D match to TRBD2 (5 bases). Germline lookup yields CDR1 MNHEY and CDR2 SMNVEV (reference sequence). Trimming shortened V by 6 bases and J by 0 bases, and 24 bases separated the two germline ends. This CDR3 region has 19 residues. CDR3 residues: CASRPYAASSRDSYNEQFF. CDR3 in DNA: TGTGCCAGCAGACCCTATGCGGCATCTAGCCGAGACTCCTACAATGAGCAGTTCTTC.

This clone appeared once. The genes are TRBV7-2 and TRBJ2-1, with 11 bases identical to TRBD2. CDR3 length: 16 residues. V was clipped by 5 bases and J by 7 bases; unmatched bases: 10. The germline V gene has CDR1 SGHTA and CDR2 FQGNSA. The CDR3 sequence is CASSRLSGTSGNEQFF. CDR3 bases: TGTGCCAGCAGCCGATTATCCGGGACTAGCGGAAATGAGCAGTTCTTC.